This T cell receptor beta chain comes out of a study of blood T cell repertoires in COVID-19. Study-level information: There were acute and convalescent COVID-19 samples, and they came from the United States, Italy and Spain. T cells, B-cell-depleted T cells, or PBMCs provided the cDNA or gDNA that served as material.

Between the trimmed V and J ends, which lost 7 bases and 4 bases, there was a span of 13 bases. This CDR3 contains 13 residues. Germline values: CDR1 MDHEN, CDR2 SYDVKM. In the original processing: Estimated nucleated cell counts came from reference gene primer amplification. TCRdb's table, derived via immunoSEQ multiplex PCR, lists solely in-frame clones and lacks some. V and J calls plus clone size are reproduced from that table; the DNA served to infer D and trimming. Of roughly 36,000 clones in the sample, 90% to 95% were seen once. The sample was peripheral blood. The chain joins TRBV28 to TRBJ1-1; D remains ambiguous. This TCR was recovered from a man aged 60 to 69 with active or convalescent COVID-19. The CDR3 DNA reads TGTGCCAGCACCAACCAACGGAGCACTGAAGCTTTCTTT. Translated, it gives CASTNQRSTEAFF.